This T cell receptor beta chain comes out of a study of T cell responses to AZD1222 COVID-19 vaccine. Data came from immunoSEQ multiplex PCR; TCRdb stores just in-frame clones and leaves some out. The sample consists of about 94,000 clones, roughly 90% of them appearing once. Trimming left V 6 bases short and J 1 base short, with 11 bases between. The CDR3 length is 14 residues. Germline lookup yields CDR1 SGHAT and CDR2 FQDESV (reference sequence). The source material was peripheral blood, sampled 28 days after the second AZD1222 dose. V usage is TRBV11-1 and J usage is TRBJ2-3; possibly TRBD2 for D (5 bases). The origin of this receptor is an adult who received the AZD1222 COVID-19 vaccine. The CDR3 DNA is TGTGCCAGCAGGTCGAGGGTGGGCACAGATACGCAGTATTTT. Its protein is CASRSRVGTDTQYF. The variable domain in full, with the rest retrieved from reference TRBV11-1 and TRBJ2-3, is EAEVAQSPRYKITEKSQAVAFWCDPISGHATLYWYRQILGQGPELLVQFQDESVVDDSQLPKDRFSAERLKGVDSTLKIQPAELGDSAMYLCASRSRVGTDTQYFGPGTRLTVL.